What follows are 30 T cell receptor beta chains derived from one specimen sequenced in a study of Ad26.COV2.S vaccination and SARS-CoV-2 variants. Generated by immunoSEQ multiplex PCR, the TCRdb table keeps only in-frame clones and is missing some. The profile shows about 350,000 clones, roughly 81% of them singletons. Noted treatment: around 19 received Ad26.COV2.S at low or high dose, single or two shots; roughly 5 received placebo; per-sample allocation not given. Sampling was done on day 63 after the first vaccine or placebo injection. Specimen: peripheral blood, collected in a trial of Ad26.COV2.S vaccine versus placebo. The receptors were gathered from a person aged 18-65 years who received the Ad26.COV2.S COVID-19 vaccine or a placebo.

This chain uses TRBV29-1 with TRBJ1-1; perhaps TRBD1 as D (5 bases). In germline, CDR1 is SQVTM, CDR2 ANQGSEA. Trimming left V 2 bases short and J 0 bases short, with 10 bases between. This CDR3 is 14 amino acids long. The CDR3 DNA follows: TGCAGCGTTGAATGGGACTTTTTGAACACTGAAGCTTTCTTT. Its protein product is CSVEWDFLNTEAFF.

The gene calls are TRBV18 and TRBJ2-7; 11 nucleotides align to TRBD1. CDR1 and CDR2 from the germline V gene are KGHSH and LQKENI. V shed 2 bases and J 5 bases; nucleotides not matched to a gene: 5. The CDR3 extends over 15 amino acids. CDR3 bases: TGTGCCAGCTCACCAGGGACAGGGGGGTTCCACGAGCAGTACTTC. Amino acid sequence: CASSPGTGGFHEQYF.

The chain employs TRBV9 and TRBJ1-5; TRBD1 is a possible D gene (5 bases). This CDR3 contains 14 residues. CDR1 and CDR2 from the germline V gene are SGDLS and YYNGEE. The V and J ends lost 0 bases and 6 bases respectively, with 10 bases between them. The CDR3 reads CASSVDQGGQPQHF. As DNA, the CDR3 is TGTGCCAGCAGCGTAGACCAGGGCGGTCAGCCCCAGCATTTT.

This sequence joins TRBV7-9 and TRBJ2-1; D remains ambiguous. CDR1 and CDR2 from the germline V gene are SEHNR and FQNEAQ (reference sequence). Trimming took off 0 bases at V and 8 bases at J, with 8 bases between the two ends. This CDR3 comprises 13 residues. This chain's CDR3 is CASSLAASYEQFF. CDR3 bases: TGTGCCAGCAGCTTAGCCGCGTCGTATGAGCAGTTCTTC.

This chain connects TRBV28 to TRBJ1-3, with D possibly TRBD1 on 5 matching bases. The CDR3 is made up of 13 amino acids. V was cut by 5 bases and J by 4 bases, with 9 bases left in between. CDR1 is MDHEN and CDR2 is SYDVKM in the germline V gene. The CDR3 is CASSPRQGNTIYF. The CDR3 DNA reads as TGTGCCAGCAGTCCGCGACAGGGAAACACCATATATTTT.

J is TRBJ1-6 and V is TRBV5-4, with 7 bases fitting TRBD1. Germline trimming cut 0 bases from V and 7 bases from J; bases unmatched to any gene: 4. From germline, CDR1 is SGHNT and CDR2 YYREEE (reference sequence). CDR3 length: 15 amino acids. The CDR3 reads CASSLADRPNSPLHF. The CDR3 coding sequence is TGTGCCAGCAGCTTGGCGGACAGGCCGAATTCACCCCTCCACTTT.

V is TRBV7-2 and J is TRBJ2-7; D possibly corresponds to TRBD1 (6 bases). Germline V gene lookup returns CDR1 SGHTA and CDR2 FQGNSA. CDR3 length: 12 residues. Between the trimmed V and J ends, which lost 6 bases and 4 bases, there was a span of 10 bases. The DNA for the CDR3 is TGTGCCAGCAGTTTTGGGACATACGAGCAGTACTTC. This gives the protein CASSFGTYEQYF. Looking up the rest from reference TRBV7-2 and TRBJ2-7 gives the full variable domain: GAGVSQSPSNKVTEKGKDVELRCDPISGHTALYWYRQSLGQGLEFLIYFQGNSAPDKSGLPSDRFSAERTGGSVSTLTIQRTQQEDSAVYLCASSFGTYEQYFGPGTRLTVT.

The chain uses TRBV9 and TRBJ2-1; tentatively, D is TRBD1 or TRBD2 (6 bases each). Germline CDR1 SGDLS, CDR2 YYNGEE. Trimming took off 0 bases at V and 9 bases at J, with 19 bases between the two ends. CDR3 length: 16 amino acids. The CDR3 reads CASSVAPTGARVEQFF. Written as DNA, the CDR3 is TGTGCCAGCAGCGTAGCTCCGACGGGGGCGCGAGTTGAGCAGTTCTTC.

The CDR3 DNA follows: TGTGCCAGCATGTATGATTCACCCCTCCACTTT. It encodes CASMYDSPLHF. The rearrangement links TRBV28 to TRBJ1-6, with no clear D. The CDR3 length is 11 residues. Trimming cost V 7 bases and J 8 bases, with 6 bases left between them. The germline gives CDR1 MDHEN, CDR2 SYDVKM.

Comments on this clone: Other DNA sequences in this specimen translate into the identical CDR3. This sequence joins TRBV3-1 (or the pseudogene TRBV3-2) and TRBJ1-2; D is perhaps TRBD1 (6 bases). With 1 base removed from V and 4 bases from J, the gap between germline ends came to 10 bases. Germline lookup yields CDR1 LGHDT and CDR2 YNNKEL (reference sequence). There are 14 residues in the CDR3. CDR3: CASSQGGGAYGYTF. CDR3 bases: TGTGCCAGCAGCCAAGGCGGGGGGGCCTATGGCTACACCTTC.

V usage is TRBV6-2 or TRBV6-3 and J usage is TRBJ2-2, with 11 nucleotides matching TRBD1. Unmatched junction bases numbered 6, after V lost 2 bases and J lost 1 base. Looked up from germline, CDR1 is MNHEY and CDR2 is SVGEGT. The CDR3 has 18 residues. The CDR3 DNA follows: TGTGCCAGCAGTTACACCGCTGGGACAGGGGGGAACACCGGGGAGCTGTTTTTT. Translated: CASSYTAGTGGNTGELFF.

The V gene is TRBV6-5, the J gene TRBJ1-1, with a weak D call TRBD1 (5 bases). CDR1 and CDR2 (germline): MNHEY, SVGAGI. Between the trimmed V and J ends, which lost 2 bases and 5 bases, there was a span of 12 bases. The length of the CDR3 is 14 residues. The CDR3 here is CASSYGGAVTEAFF. DNA for the CDR3: TGTGCCAGCAGTTACGGTGGGGCGGTGACTGAAGCTTTCTTT.

The J gene is TRBJ2-7, the V gene TRBV30; perhaps TRBD1 as D (6 bases). Deletions cut 2 bases from V and 4 bases from J, with 9 bases between. The germline V gene encodes CDR1 GTSNPN and CDR2 SVGIG (reference sequence). The length of the CDR3 is 12 residues. CDR3 region: CAWSTDRYEQYF. The CDR3 DNA is TGTGCCTGGAGTACCGACAGGTACGAGCAGTACTTC.

The rearrangement joins TRBV5-1 to TRBJ2-3, with 9 bases aligning to TRBD1. This CDR3 region has 15 residues. With 2 bases clipped from V and 5 bases from J, the junction kept 6 bases outside the gene matches. Germline V gene data show CDR1 as SGHRS and CDR2 as YFSETQ. CDR3: CASSFWDRDIDTQYF. Here the CDR3 DNA reads TGCGCCAGCAGCTTCTGGGACAGGGATATAGATACGCAGTATTTT. The whole variable domain, filled in from reference TRBV5-1 and TRBJ2-3, reads KAGVTQTPRYLIKTRGQQVTLSCSPISGHRSVSWYQQTPGQGLQFLFEYFSETQRNKGNFPGRFSGRQFSNSRSEMNVSTLELGDSALYLCASSFWDRDIDTQYFGPGTRLTVL.

This chain uses TRBV11-2 with TRBJ2-1; 11 bases agree with TRBD2. With V trimmed by 3 bases and J by 6 bases, 4 bases remained unmatched. This CDR3 contains 15 residues. Germline V gene sequence: CDR1 SGHAT, CDR2 FQNNGV. The DNA of the CDR3 is TGTGCCAGCAGCTTCTATAGCGGGGGGGCCAATGAGCAGTTCTTC. Its protein is CASSFYSGGANEQFF.

This chain joins TRBV10-3 and TRBJ1-2; TRBD1 agrees at 7 bases. Germline CDR1 ENHRY, CDR2 SYGVKD. The CDR3 is made up of 17 amino acids. The trim removed 6 bases at V and 0 bases at J, leaving 13 bases unmatched. The CDR3 protein is CAIRRRDRGETNYGYTF. The CDR3 DNA reads as TGTGCCATCAGGCGCCGGGACAGAGGAGAAACTAACTATGGCTACACCTTC.

The rearrangement uses TRBV20-1 and TRBJ2-7; D might be TRBD1 (6 bases). V lost 3 bases and J lost 6, with 18 bases in between. The CDR3 is 14 amino acids. Germline V gene data show CDR1 as DFQATT and CDR2 as SNEGSKA (reference sequence). This CDR3 reads CSASLGQLGSEQYF. CDR3 sequence (DNA): TGCAGTGCTAGTTTAGGACAGCTCGGCTCCGAGCAGTACTTC.

The CDR3 coding sequence is TGTGCCAGCAGCCAAGTCACTAGCGGGTACAATGAGCAGTTCTTC. It codes for CASSQVTSGYNEQFF. This chain uses TRBV3-1 (or the pseudogene TRBV3-2) with TRBJ2-1; 9 nucleotides line up with TRBD2. Per germline, CDR1 LGHDT and CDR2 YNNKEL (reference sequence). V lost 1 base, J lost 4 bases, and 2 bases stayed unmatched. This CDR3 has 15 residues.

The chain links TRBV7-9 to TRBJ2-6, with D hard to call. Trimming pared 11 bases from V and 2 bases from J, leaving 10 bases between. Per germline, CDR1 SEHNR and CDR2 FQNEAQ (reference sequence). CDR3 length: 13 residues. Written as DNA, the CDR3 is TGTGCCGGTAGTCTAACTGGGGCCAACGTCCTGACTTTC. Amino acids: CAGSLTGANVLTF.

As for this clone: One junction end disagrees with the germline gene, perhaps due to a read error. J is TRBJ1-5 and V is TRBV7-2; TRBD1 matches at 9 bases. CDR1 and CDR2 from the germline V gene are SGHTA and FQGNSA. The CDR3 is 12 residues long. The CDR3 loop is CASSSMDRGLYF. CDR3 DNA: TGTGCCAGCAGCTCGATGGACAGGGGCCTATATTTT.

The chain employs TRBV18 and TRBJ1-2, with 8 bases fitting TRBD1. The CDR3 loop spans 14 amino acids. V lost 2 bases, J lost 5 bases, and 4 bases stayed unmatched. The germline V gene encodes CDR1 KGHSH and CDR2 LQKENI. The chain's CDR3 is CASSPETGVYGYTF. In DNA, the CDR3 is TGTGCCAGCTCACCAGAGACAGGGGTATATGGCTACACCTTC.

The chain employs TRBV5-1 and TRBJ2-5; D is unclear. Trimming pared 0 bases from V and 1 base from J, leaving 7 bases between. This CDR3 region has 14 residues. Germline CDR1 SGHRS, CDR2 YFSETQ. The CDR3 coding sequence is TGCGCCAGCAGCTTGGTTACCAGCCAAGAGACCCAGTACTTC. Protein sequence: CASSLVTSQETQYF. The full variable domain, completed using reference TRBV5-1 and TRBJ2-5, is KAGVTQTPRYLIKTRGQQVTLSCSPISGHRSVSWYQQTPGQGLQFLFEYFSETQRNKGNFPGRFSGRQFSNSRSEMNVSTLELGDSALYLCASSLVTSQETQYFGPGTRLLVL.

The chain combines TRBV7-9 with TRBJ1-3; no reliable D call. Deletions cut 6 bases from V and 0 bases from J, with 6 bases between. Germline V CDR1 and CDR2: SEHNR, FQNEAQ (reference sequence). This CDR3 is built from 13 residues. CDR3 loop: CASREGSGNTIYF. As DNA, the CDR3 is TGTGCCAGCAGGGAGGGCTCTGGAAACACCATATATTTT.

This clone showed up just once. The V and J genes are TRBV11-2 and TRBJ1-4; 9 bases are a match to TRBD1. This CDR3 has 16 residues. The junction had 15 bases not matched to a gene; V was cut back by 6 bases and J by 10 bases. From germline, CDR1 is SGHAT and CDR2 FQNNGV. This CDR3 reads CASRTSGDREPGKLFF. The CDR3 DNA follows: TGTGCCAGCAGGACCTCCGGGGACAGGGAACCGGGAAAACTGTTTTTT.

The CDR3 loop is CASSPGTLAVFEQYF. The CDR3 DNA is TGTGCCAGCAGCCCGGGGACCCTAGCCGTGTTCGAGCAGTACTTC. The chain combines TRBV7-2 with TRBJ2-7; D may be TRBD1 or TRBD2 (5 bases each). The CDR3 length is 15 residues. Germline loops: CDR1 SGHTA, CDR2 FQGNSA. V lost 5 bases and J lost 6, with 20 bases in between.

The chain carries TRBV6-5 and TRBJ1-3, with D tentatively TRBD1 (6 bases). V was trimmed by 6 bases and J by 1 base, leaving 13 bases between them. The CDR3 spans 15 residues. Germline V gives CDR1 MNHEY, CDR2 SVGAGI. The CDR3 loop reads CASRERGVSGNTIYF. In nucleotides, the CDR3 is TGTGCCAGCAGGGAGAGGGGGGTATCTGGAAACACCATATATTTT.

V gene TRBV6-5 combines with J gene TRBJ1-6; the D is unclear. V lost 8 bases and J 7 bases, leaving 15 bases between the germline ends. Per germline, CDR1 MNHEY and CDR2 SVGAGI. This CDR3 is 14 amino acids long. The DNA for the CDR3 is TGTGCCAGCGGCCAGTCGGAGAAGAATTCACCCCTCCACTTT. This codes for CASGQSEKNSPLHF.

The chain has TRBV7-2 and TRBJ2-3, with TRBD2 identical over 13 bases. The V gene end was trimmed by 2 bases and the J gene end by 5 bases; junction bases not matched to a gene: 13. This CDR3 spans 19 amino acids. CDR1 is SGHTA, CDR2 FQGNSA, per germline. CDR3 loop: CASSLLATSGRKTIDTQYF. DNA for the CDR3: TGTGCCAGCAGCTTATTAGCGACTAGCGGGAGGAAAACGATAGATACGCAGTATTTT.

This sequence joins TRBV5-6 and TRBJ1-1; no firm D call. Germline assignment: CDR1 SGHDT and CDR2 YYEEEE. V was cut by 2 bases and J by 1 base, with 6 bases left in between. The CDR3 has 13 residues. The CDR3 loop reads CASSFVRNTEAFF. CDR3 nucleotide sequence: TGTGCCAGCAGCTTTGTCAGGAACACTGAAGCTTTCTTT.

V is TRBV5-1 and J is TRBJ1-6; no reliable D call. Looked up from germline, CDR1 is SGHRS and CDR2 is YFSETQ. V was pared by 4 bases and J by 7 bases, with 15 bases between. The CDR3 has 15 amino acids. CDR3 sequence reads: CASSPTQRPNSPLHF. For the CDR3, the DNA is TGCGCCAGCAGCCCGACCCAGCGCCCGAATTCACCCCTCCACTTT.